Listed below are T cell receptor beta chains from one sample, sequenced in a study of T cell responses to AZD1222 COVID-19 vaccine. Repertoires were generated with immunoSEQ multiplex PCR, while TCRdb's copy carries only in-frame clones and drops some. This sample has some 100,000 clones; 91% occur once, and the top ten carry roughly 4.7%. The source was peripheral blood, collected on day 0 of AZD1222 vaccination. Source of these receptors: an adult in good health. Both conserved end residues are part of each CDR3. The order of the fields is CDR3 DNA, CDR3 protein, J gene, D gene, V gene, clone size. The D gene is left open where the match is weak. For some rows the clone size is stated as once, few or many, or as a class when expanded; others skip it.

TGTGCCGGGGGGGCAGGGGGGAACAATGAGCAGTTCTTC CAGGAGGNNEQFF TRBJ2-1 . TRBV19 .
TGTGCCAGCAGCTTAGCTAGCACAGATACGCAGTATTTT CASSLASTDTQYF TRBJ2-3 . TRBV7-9 .
TGCGCCAGCTCCGAGGCGGGGGGGCCCTACAATGAGCAGTTCTTC CASSEAGGPYNEQFF TRBJ2-1 TRBD2 TRBV4-1 .
TGTGCCAGCAGTTTCCGGGACGCCTACGAGCAGTACTTC CASSFRDAYEQYF TRBJ2-7 . TRBV12-3/TRBV12-4 .
TGTGCCAGCAGCTTAAAGTCTGGATACGAGCAGTACTTC CASSLKSGYEQYF TRBJ2-7 . TRBV7-3 .
TGTGCCATCAGTGATAATAGCGGGGGGGCTGTAGATACGCAGTATTTT CAISDNSGGAVDTQYF TRBJ2-3 TRBD2 TRBV10-3 .
TGTGCCAGCAGGGTAAGCAATCAGCCCCAGCATTTT CASRVSNQPQHF TRBJ1-5 . TRBV6-5 .
TGTGCCAGCAGTGGACAGTGGCGTACAGATACGCAGTATTTT CASSGQWRTDTQYF TRBJ2-3 . TRBV2 .
TGCAGTGCTAGTCAAGTGATAGGGAGCAATCAGCCCCAGCATTTT CSASQVIGSNQPQHF TRBJ1-5 . TRBV20-1 once
TGTGCCAGCAGCTTGAGTGGGCCAGGGGAAAAAGACACTGAAGCTTTCTTT CASSLSGPGEKDTEAFF TRBJ1-1 . TRBV5-4 .
TGTGCCAGCAGCTTGGCCTATATGGGAAGCAATCAGCCCCAGCATTTT CASSLAYMGSNQPQHF TRBJ1-5 . TRBV5-6 .
TGCGCCAGCAGCCAAGATGGGGGGGAAATTAATGAAAAACTGTTTTTT CASSQDGGEINEKLFF TRBJ1-4 . TRBV4-1 .
TGTGCCAGTGCTCCTAGAGGGGGGAGAACCGCGGAGGGCTACACCTTC CASAPRGGRTAEGYTF TRBJ1-2 . TRBV19 .
TGTGCCAGCAGTTACTCGAGGACACCGGGGCCCTACGAGCAGTACTTC CASSYSRTPGPYEQYF TRBJ2-7 . TRBV6-5 once
TGCGCCAGCAGCCAAGATCGCCAGGGGGTATCCTACGAGCAGTACTTC CASSQDRQGVSYEQYF TRBJ2-7 TRBD1 TRBV4-3 .
TGTGCCAGCTCACCACTCGGTGGGACAGGGAAGGCAACTAATGAAAAACTGTTTTTT CASSPLGGTGKATNEKLFF TRBJ1-4 TRBD1 TRBV18 once
TGTGCCAGCAGCCAGAAAAGACAGGGAGTGGGGGAGACCCAGTACTTC CASSQKRQGVGETQYF TRBJ2-5 TRBD1 TRBV5-4 once
TGCGCCAGCAGCTTGCGGGGGACCCATAGCAATCAGCCCCAGCATTTT CASSLRGTHSNQPQHF TRBJ1-5 . TRBV5-1 .
TGTGCCAGCAGCCAGGGGACAGGGAACACCGGGGAGCTGTTTTTT CASSQGTGNTGELFF TRBJ2-2 TRBD1 TRBV3-1/TRBV3-2 .
TGTGCCAGCAGTTTATTTCGTGGAAACACCATATATTTT CASSLFRGNTIYF TRBJ1-3 . TRBV28 .
TGCGCCAGCAGCAAACCGAACAGGGCAACTAATGAAAAACTGTTTTTT CASSKPNRATNEKLFF TRBJ1-4 . TRBV5-1 .
TGTGCCAGCAGGGAGCGGGGGGAGCTGTTTTTT CASRERGELFF TRBJ2-2 . TRBV6-5 .
TGTGCCAGCAGTAAAGCCTACGAGCAGTACTTC CASSKAYEQYF TRBJ2-7 . TRBV6-2/TRBV6-3 .
TGTGCCAGCAGTTCTGCTCAGGGAGGCATCAATCAGCCCCAGCATTTT CASSSAQGGINQPQHF TRBJ1-5 . TRBV28 .
TGTGCCAGCAGTTACGAAAGAGGGTTCAATCAGCCCCAGCATTTT CASSYERGFNQPQHF TRBJ1-5 . TRBV6-6 .
TGTGCCAGCAGCCAAAATCCGGGACAGCCCTACGAGCAGTACTTC CASSQNPGQPYEQYF TRBJ2-7 TRBD1 TRBV3-1/TRBV3-2 .
TGTGCCAGCAGCAAACGGGACAGGGGGGAGGCCGGGGAGCTGTTTTTT CASSKRDRGEAGELFF TRBJ2-2 . TRBV21-1 .
TGTGCCAGCAGCCACCGGGACAGGGGGTACATTCAGTACTTC CASSHRDRGYIQYF TRBJ2-4 TRBD1 TRBV5-4 .
TGTGCCAGCAGCTCCCCTCAGGGGTTTGCGAACTCACCCCTCCACTTT CASSSPQGFANSPLHF TRBJ1-6 . TRBV7-2 .
TGTGCCAGTAACGATCCGGGACAGGTTAACTATGGCTACACCTTC CASNDPGQVNYGYTF TRBJ1-2 TRBD1 TRBV19 .
TGTGCCAGCAGCCCGAAGGACACAATGAGCGATAATTCACCCCTCCACTTT CASSPKDTMSDNSPLHF TRBJ1-6 . TRBV4-2 .
TGTGCCAGCAGTTACGCCTCTGGAAACACCATATATTTT CASSYASGNTIYF TRBJ1-3 . TRBV6-5 .
TGCGCCAGCAGCCAAGTTACTAGGGGTACTAATGAAAAACTGTTTTTT CASSQVTRGTNEKLFF TRBJ1-4 . TRBV4-1 .
TGTGCCATCAGTGAGGGAGTGTACAAGGGATGGGAGACCCAGTACTTC CAISEGVYKGWETQYF TRBJ2-5 . TRBV10-3 .
TGTGCCAGCAGCCAACGACTAGCGGGGGTTACTGAGCAGTTCTTC CASSQRLAGVTEQFF TRBJ2-1 TRBD2 TRBV13 .
TGTGCCAGCAGCTTAGCCGGGACTAGCTCCTACGAGCAGTACTTC CASSLAGTSSYEQYF TRBJ2-7 TRBD2 TRBV11-1 .
TGCGCCAGCAGCTTGGTGGGGACAGACCTGAACACTGAAGCTTTCTTT CASSLVGTDLNTEAFF TRBJ1-1 TRBD1 TRBV5-1 .